The sequence of this T cell receptor (beta chain) was determined in a study of breast tumors, draining lymph nodes, adjacent tissues. Study-level points and caveats: Data fit most tumor T cells coming from lymph node, expanding in tumor. That most tumor T cells come from lymph nodes remained unproven.

Remarks on this clonotype: Its matching antigen is unknown. This may come from a read error, since a much larger clone is one base off.

Breast cancer patients provided tissue from their axillary draining lymph nodes. TCRdb re-called the multiplex PCR reads through MiXCR, storing one row per CDR3 protein. The sample contains approximately 250,000 distinct CDR3 sequences, nearly 35% of which appear only once. The CDR3 is made up of 12 amino acids. Germline V gene lookup returns CDR1 SEHNR and CDR2 FQNEAQ (reference sequence). The rearrangement links TRBV7-9 to TRBJ2-1; 8 nucleotides agree with TRBD1. The TCR was taken from a female donor with breast cancer. Some clones in this sample may be carry-over from other donors' samples. The sample was axillary lymph node tissue. The CDR3 sequence: CASSITGGEQLF. In DNA, the CDR3 is TGTGCCAGCAGCATCACAGGGGGTGAGCAGCTCTTC.